The sequence of this T cell receptor beta chain was determined in a study of cytomegalovirus exposure and HLA in healthy donors. Study-wide background: A previous analysis identified around 120 million unique TCR beta sequences derived from some 170 million T cells. Study observations and caveats: It was fewer than 200 TCR beta chains that were listed as cytomegalovirus-associated. Presence/absence analyses assumed roughly uniform sequencing depth across donors.

Notes on this clone: What it recognizes is unknown.

The study ran its PCR with 60 Vbeta and 13 Jbeta primers. Measured with immunoSEQ multiplex PCR; TCRdb has only the in-frame clones, and not every one. Here the sample spans around 200,000 clones, approximately 90% being singletons. Sampled while nominally healthy, donors likely had unrecorded immune exposures. Germline CDR1 is SGHRS and CDR2 is YFSETQ. Trimming removed 2 bases from V and 3 bases from J, with 14 bases in between. The CDR3 runs 15 residues. Sequenced input: PBMCs. The chain links TRBV5-1 to TRBJ2-5; D is perhaps TRBD1 (5 bases). The receptor's source is a young woman in good health and CMV-seronegative. In DNA form, the CDR3 reads TGCGCCAGCAGCTTAACAGGACAAATTAAAGAGACCCAGTACTTC. Protein: CASSLTGQIKETQYF.